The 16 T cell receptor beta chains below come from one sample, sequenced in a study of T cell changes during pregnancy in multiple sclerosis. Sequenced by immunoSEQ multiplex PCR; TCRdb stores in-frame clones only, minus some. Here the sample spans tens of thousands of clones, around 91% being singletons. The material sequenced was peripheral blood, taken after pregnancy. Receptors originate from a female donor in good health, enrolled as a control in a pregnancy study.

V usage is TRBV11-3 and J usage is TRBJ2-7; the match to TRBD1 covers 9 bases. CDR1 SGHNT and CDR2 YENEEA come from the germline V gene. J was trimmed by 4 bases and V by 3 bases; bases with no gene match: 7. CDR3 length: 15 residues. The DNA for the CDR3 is TGTGCCAGCAGCTTTATACAGGGGGCTAGATACGAGCAGTACTTC. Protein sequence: CASSFIQGARYEQYF.

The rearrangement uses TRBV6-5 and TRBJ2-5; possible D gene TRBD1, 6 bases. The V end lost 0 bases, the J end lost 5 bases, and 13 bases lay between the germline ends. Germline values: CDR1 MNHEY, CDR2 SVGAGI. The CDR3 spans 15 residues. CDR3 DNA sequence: TGTGCCAGCAGTTACTCCCGGCAGGGGACGGAGACCCAGTACTTC. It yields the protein CASSYSRQGTETQYF.

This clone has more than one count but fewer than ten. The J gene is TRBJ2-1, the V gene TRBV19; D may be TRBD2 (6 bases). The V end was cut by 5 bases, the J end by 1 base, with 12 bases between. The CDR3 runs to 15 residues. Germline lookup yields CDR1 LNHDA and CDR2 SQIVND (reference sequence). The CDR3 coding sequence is TGTGCCAGTAGTTCAACGACTAGATCCTACAATGAGCAGTTCTTC. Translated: CASSSTTRSYNEQFF.

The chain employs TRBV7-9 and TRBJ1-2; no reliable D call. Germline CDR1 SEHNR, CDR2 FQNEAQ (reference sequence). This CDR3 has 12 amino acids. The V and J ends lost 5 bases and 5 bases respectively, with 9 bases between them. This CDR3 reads CASSQDYYGYTF. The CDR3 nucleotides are TGTGCCAGCAGCCAGGACTATTATGGCTACACCTTC.

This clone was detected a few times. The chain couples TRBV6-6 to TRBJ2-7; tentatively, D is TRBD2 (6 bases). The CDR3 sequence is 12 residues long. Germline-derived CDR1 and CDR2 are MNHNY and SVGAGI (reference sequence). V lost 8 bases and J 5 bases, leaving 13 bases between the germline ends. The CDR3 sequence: CASSGASDEQYF. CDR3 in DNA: TGTGCCAGCTCGGGCGCTAGCGACGAGCAGTACTTC.

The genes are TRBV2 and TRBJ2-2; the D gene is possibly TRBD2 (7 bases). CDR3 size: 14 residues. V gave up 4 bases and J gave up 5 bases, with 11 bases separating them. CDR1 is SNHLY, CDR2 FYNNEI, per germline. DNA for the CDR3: TGTGCCAGCAGTGGGGAGGGGGGTACCGGGGAGCTGTTTTTT. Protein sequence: CASSGEGGTGELFF.

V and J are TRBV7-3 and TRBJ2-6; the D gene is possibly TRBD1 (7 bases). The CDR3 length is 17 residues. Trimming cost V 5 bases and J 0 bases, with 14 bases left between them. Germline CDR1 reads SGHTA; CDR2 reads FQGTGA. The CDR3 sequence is CASSPQGGNSGANVLTF. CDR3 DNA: TGTGCCAGCAGCCCCCAGGGGGGAAACTCTGGGGCCAACGTCCTGACTTTC.

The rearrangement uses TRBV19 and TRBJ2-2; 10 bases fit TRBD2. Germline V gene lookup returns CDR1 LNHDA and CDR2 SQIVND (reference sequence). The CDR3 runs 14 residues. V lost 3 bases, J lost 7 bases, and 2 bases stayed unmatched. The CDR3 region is CASSIGLAVGELFF. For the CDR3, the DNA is TGTGCCAGTAGTATCGGACTAGCGGTCGGGGAGCTGTTTTTT.

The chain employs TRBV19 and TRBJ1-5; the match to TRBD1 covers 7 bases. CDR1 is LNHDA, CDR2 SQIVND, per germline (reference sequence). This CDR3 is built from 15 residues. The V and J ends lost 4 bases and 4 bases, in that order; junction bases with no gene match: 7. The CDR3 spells CASSTLGTVNQPQHF. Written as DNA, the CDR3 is TGTGCCAGTAGTACGCTCGGGACAGTTAATCAGCCCCAGCATTTT.

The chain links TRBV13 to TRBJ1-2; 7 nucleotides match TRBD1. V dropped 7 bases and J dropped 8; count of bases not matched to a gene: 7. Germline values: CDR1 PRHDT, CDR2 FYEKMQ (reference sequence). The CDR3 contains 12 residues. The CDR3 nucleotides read TGTGCCAGCATAGCGACAGGGAAGGGCTACACCTTC. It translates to CASIATGKGYTF.

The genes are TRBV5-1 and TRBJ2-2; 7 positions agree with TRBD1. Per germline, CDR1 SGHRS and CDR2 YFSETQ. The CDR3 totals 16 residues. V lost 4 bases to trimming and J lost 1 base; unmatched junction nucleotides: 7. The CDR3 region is CASSPTNRGNTGELFF. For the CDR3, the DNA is TGCGCCAGCAGCCCCACGAACAGGGGGAACACCGGGGAGCTGTTTTTT.

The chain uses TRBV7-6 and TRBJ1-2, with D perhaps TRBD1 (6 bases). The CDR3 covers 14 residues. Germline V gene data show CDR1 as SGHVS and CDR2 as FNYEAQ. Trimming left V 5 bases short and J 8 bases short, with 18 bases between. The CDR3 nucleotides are TGTGCCAGCAGCCCCCAGGGGCGCAACGGAGGCTACACCTTC. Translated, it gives CASSPQGRNGGYTF.

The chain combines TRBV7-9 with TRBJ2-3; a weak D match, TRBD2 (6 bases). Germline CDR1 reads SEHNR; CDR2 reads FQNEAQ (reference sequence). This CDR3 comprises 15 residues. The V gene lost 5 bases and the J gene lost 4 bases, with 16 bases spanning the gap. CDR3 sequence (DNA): TGTGCCAGCAGCCCGGGACTCAGAGGGGCAGATACGCAGTATTTT. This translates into CASSPGLRGADTQYF.

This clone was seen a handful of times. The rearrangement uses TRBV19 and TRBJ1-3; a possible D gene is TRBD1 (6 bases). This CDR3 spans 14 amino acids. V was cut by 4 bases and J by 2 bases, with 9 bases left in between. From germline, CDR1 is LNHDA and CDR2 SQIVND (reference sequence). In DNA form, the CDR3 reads TGTGCCAGTAGTAGTGGACAGCCTGGAAACACCATATATTTT. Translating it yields CASSSGQPGNTIYF.

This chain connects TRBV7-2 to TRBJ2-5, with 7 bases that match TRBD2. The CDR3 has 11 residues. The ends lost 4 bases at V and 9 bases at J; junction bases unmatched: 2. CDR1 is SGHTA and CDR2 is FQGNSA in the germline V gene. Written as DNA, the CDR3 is TGTGCCAGCAGCTGGGGGGGGGCCCAGTACTTC. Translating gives CASSWGGAQYF.

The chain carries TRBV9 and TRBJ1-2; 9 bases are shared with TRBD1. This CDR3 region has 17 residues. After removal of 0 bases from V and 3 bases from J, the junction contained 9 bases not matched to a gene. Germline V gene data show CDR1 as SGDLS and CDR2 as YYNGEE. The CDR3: CASSVEGQGPSDYGYTF. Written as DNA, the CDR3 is TGTGCCAGCAGCGTAGAGGGACAGGGTCCCTCCGACTATGGCTACACCTTC.